Below, 27 T cell receptor beta chains from the same sample are listed, as sequenced in a study of cytomegalovirus exposure and HLA in healthy donors. PCR used 60 Vbeta primers and 13 Jbeta primers. TCRdb keeps only in-frame clones here, not all; method: immunoSEQ multiplex PCR. This table has approximately 170,000 clones, around 78% appearing once. The specimen sequenced was PBMCs. Source of these receptors: a woman younger than 45 in good health and CMV-seropositive.

V is TRBV6-1 and J is TRBJ2-7; tentatively, D is TRBD2 (7 bases). Trimming pared 8 bases from V and 2 bases from J, leaving 16 bases between. Per germline, CDR1 MNHNS and CDR2 SASEGT. The CDR3 has 14 amino acids. The CDR3 reads CASGGGQSPYEQYF. The CDR3 nucleotides are TGTGCCAGCGGGGGGGGGCAGTCTCCCTACGAGCAGTACTTC.

The V and J genes are TRBV30 and TRBJ1-2, with D maybe TRBD1 (5 bases). Germline loops: CDR1 GTSNPN, CDR2 SVGIG (reference sequence). This CDR3 comprises 13 residues. The V end lost 4 bases, the J end lost 8 bases, and 17 bases lay between the germline ends. The DNA of the CDR3 is TGTGCCTGGAACATCTGGGGGGAGGAAGGCTACACCTTC. It encodes CAWNIWGEEGYTF.

There are a few counts of this clone. The chain has TRBV7-9 and TRBJ1-5, with a possible D match to TRBD1 (5 bases). Germline CDR1 reads SEHNR; CDR2 reads FQNEAQ (reference sequence). The ends were cut back, 5 bases at V and 5 bases at J, with 16 bases in the middle. This CDR3 has 15 amino acids. The chain's CDR3 is CASSPWGGGDQPQHF. In nucleotides, the CDR3 is TGTGCCAGCAGCCCCTGGGGCGGTGGGGATCAGCCCCAGCATTTT.

The chain uses TRBV9 and TRBJ2-7; D perhaps matches TRBD1 (5 bases). Per the germline V gene, CDR1 is SGDLS and CDR2 is YYNGEE. Trimming left V 0 bases short and J 7 bases short, with 17 bases between. This CDR3 is built from 15 residues. The CDR3 DNA follows: TGTGCCAGCAGCGTAGAGGGGAACTCCGTCCGGGAGCAGTACTTC. Translating gives CASSVEGNSVREQYF.

This clone has only a few counts. The chain employs TRBV7-9 and TRBJ2-1; D gene uncertain. Germline-derived CDR1 and CDR2 are SEHNR and FQNEAQ (reference sequence). The CDR3 length is 11 residues. The V and J ends lost 5 bases and 9 bases respectively, with 8 bases between them. CDR3 nucleotides: TGTGCCAGCAGCGAGCCGGTTGAGCAGTTCTTC. It yields the protein CASSEPVEQFF. Full variable domain (outside the CDR3, taken from reference TRBV7-9 and TRBJ2-1): DTGVSQNPRHKITKRGQNVTFRCDPISEHNRLYWYRQTLGQGPEFLTYFQNEAQLEKSRLLSDRFSAERPKGSFSTLEIQRTEQGDSAMYLCASSEPVEQFFGPGTRLTVL.

With regard to this clone: One junction end disagrees with the germline gene, perhaps due to a read error. The V call is TRBV6-5, the J call TRBJ2-5, with D hard to call. Germline-derived CDR1 and CDR2 are MNHEY and SVGAGI. This CDR3 contains 13 residues. The CDR3 reads CAGSPDTLKTQYF. Here the CDR3 DNA reads TGTGCCGGCAGTCCCGACACCCTGAAGACCCAGTACTTC.

J is TRBJ1-2 and V is TRBV7-9, with no clear D. CDR1 and CDR2 from the germline V gene are SEHNR and FQNEAQ (reference sequence). This CDR3 has 13 amino acids. V lost 2 bases and J lost 5, with 9 bases in between. CDR3 amino acids: CASSLSQIYGYTF. The CDR3 DNA follows: TGTGCCAGCAGCTTATCCCAGATATATGGCTACACCTTC.

The V call is TRBV27, the J call TRBJ1-1; 8 positions match TRBD1. V was clipped by 4 bases and J by 4 bases; unmatched bases: 8. There are 15 residues in the CDR3. Germline CDR1 and CDR2: MNHEY and SMNVEV (reference sequence). The CDR3 DNA follows: TGTGCCAGCAGTTCCCGGACAGGGTTTGGCACTGAAGCTTTCTTT. This codes for CASSSRTGFGTEAFF.

This rearrangement joins TRBV9 to TRBJ2-1; maybe TRBD2 (6 bases). The CDR3 spans 14 residues. Germline V lookup: CDR1 SGDLS, CDR2 YYNGEE. The germline V and J ends were trimmed by 0 bases and 2 bases, with 6 bases remaining between them. The CDR3 DNA reads TGTGCCAGCAGCGTAGGACTAGCCTACAATGAGCAGTTCTTC. Encoded protein: CASSVGLAYNEQFF.

V and J are TRBV19 and TRBJ2-2; tentatively, D is TRBD2 (5 bases). The CDR3 has 15 amino acids. Trimming removed 5 bases at V and 3 bases at J, with 13 bases between. CDR1 is LNHDA, CDR2 SQIVND, per germline (reference sequence). CDR3 protein: CASSDQAEYTGELFF. CDR3 nucleotides: TGTGCCAGTAGTGATCAAGCGGAGTACACCGGGGAGCTGTTTTTT.

The chain links TRBV2 to TRBJ1-1; 7 positions agree with TRBD1. J gave up 10 bases and V 7 bases, and 15 bases lay outside the gene matches. Looked up from germline, CDR1 is SNHLY and CDR2 is FYNNEI. The length of the CDR3 is 14 residues. CDR3 coding DNA: TGTGCCAGCATCCCGGGACAGCCGATTGTGGGAGCTTTCTTT. This translates into CASIPGQPIVGAFF.

The V gene is TRBV11-2, the J gene TRBJ2-5; no firm D call. Germline values: CDR1 SGHAT, CDR2 FQNNGV. V was shortened by 1 base and J by 8 bases, with 5 bases between the two germline ends. The CDR3 spans 11 residues. The CDR3 DNA follows: TGTGCCAGCAGCTTAGCCAGAACCCAGTACTTC. Its translation: CASSLARTQYF.

The chain combines TRBV12-5 with TRBJ2-4, with TRBD2 matching over 11 bases. J gave up 6 bases and V 0 bases, and 4 bases lay outside the gene matches. The CDR3 loop spans 16 amino acids. CDR1 is LGHNT and CDR2 is FRNRAP in the germline V gene. The CDR3 region is CASGLVLAGVGNIQYF. CDR3 DNA: TGTGCTAGTGGTTTGGTACTAGCGGGAGTAGGAAACATTCAGTACTTC.

A word on this clone: Within the sample, other DNA sequences also encode this same CDR3. The chain joins TRBV25-1 to TRBJ2-7, with 7 bases aligning to TRBD1. The V and J ends lost 5 bases and 4 bases, in that order; junction bases with no gene match: 5. CDR3 length: 13 amino acids. Looked up from germline, CDR1 is MGHDK and CDR2 is SYGVNS. As DNA, the CDR3 is TGTGCCAGCAGTCGGGACAGTGGGTACGAGCAGTACTTC. The encoded protein is CASSRDSGYEQYF.

The V and J genes are TRBV2 and TRBJ2-1; 11 bases agree with TRBD2. The CDR3 loop spans 13 amino acids. The germline V gene has CDR1 SNHLY and CDR2 FYNNEI. Losses at the gene ends were 10 bases for V and 5 bases for J; bases not matched to a gene: 4. CDR3 coding DNA: TGTGCCACCACTAGCGGGGGAAACAATGAGCAGTTCTTC. Translating it yields CATTSGGNNEQFF.

V gene TRBV30 combines with J gene TRBJ2-7; TRBD2 aligns across 13 bases. The CDR3 covers 14 residues. Per the germline V gene, CDR1 is GTSNPN and CDR2 is SVGIG (reference sequence). The CDR3 DNA sequence: TGTGCTTCCCCCGGGACTAGCGGGACTAACGAGCAGTACTTC. Its protein product is CASPGTSGTNEQYF.

The chain recombines TRBV28 with TRBJ2-7, with 7 bases identical to TRBD1. Losses at the gene ends were 6 bases for V and 5 bases for J; bases not matched to a gene: 10. The CDR3 is 14 amino acids. Germline V CDR1 and CDR2: MDHEN, SYDVKM. The CDR3 is CASSQPTGSDEQYF. CDR3 bases: TGTGCCAGCAGCCAACCGACAGGGTCCGACGAGCAGTACTTC. Variable domain in full (rest from reference TRBV28 and TRBJ2-7): DVKVTQSSRYLVKRTGEKVFLECVQDMDHENMFWYRQDPGLGLRLIYFSYDVKMKEKGDIPEGYSVSREKKERFSLILESASTNQTSMYLCASSQPTGSDEQYFGPGTRLTVT.

This clone showed up just a few times. The rearrangement links TRBV30 to TRBJ2-7, with TRBD2 as a possible D gene (7 bases). Trimming stripped 7 bases from V and 3 bases from J, with 16 bases between. Per germline, CDR1 GTSNPN and CDR2 SVGIG (reference sequence). The CDR3 has 13 residues. The CDR3 DNA sequence: TGTGCCTTCATGGGGGGGGCAGACTACGAGCAGTACTTC. This encodes CAFMGGADYEQYF.

DNA for the CDR3: TGCGCCAGCAGCGTCGGGACTAGCGGGAGGACCCGTGGAGAGACCCAGTACTTC. Translated: CASSVGTSGRTRGETQYF. The genes are TRBV5-1 and TRBJ2-5; 15 nucleotides match TRBD2. Germline loops: CDR1 SGHRS, CDR2 YFSETQ. V shed 4 bases and J 4 bases; nucleotides not matched to a gene: 11. The CDR3 length is 18 residues.

The chain carries TRBV19 and TRBJ2-1, with D tentatively TRBD2 (6 bases). Germline V gene data show CDR1 as LNHDA and CDR2 as SQIVND (reference sequence). The CDR3 is 15 residues long. V was clipped by 0 bases and J by 5 bases, with 11 bases between them. CDR3: CASSIDLDYNNEQFF. In DNA, the CDR3 is TGTGCCAGTAGTATAGATCTGGACTACAACAATGAGCAGTTCTTC.

The V gene is TRBV19, the J gene TRBJ2-3; 10 nucleotides match TRBD2. Trimming removed 6 bases from V and 4 bases from J; junction bases left unmatched: 4. The CDR3 contains 14 residues. The germline V gene has CDR1 LNHDA and CDR2 SQIVND (reference sequence). The CDR3 sequence: CASSRTSGADTQYF. Written as DNA, the CDR3 is TGTGCCAGTAGCCGGACTAGCGGTGCAGATACGCAGTATTTT.

V is TRBV7-2 and J is TRBJ2-3; D possibly corresponds to TRBD2 (6 bases). This CDR3 region has 13 residues. Trimming stripped 5 bases from V and 10 bases from J, with 16 bases between. Germline CDR1 reads SGHTA; CDR2 reads FQGNSA. The CDR3 spells CASSPRLGTPQYF. As DNA, the CDR3 is TGTGCCAGCAGCCCCCGCTTAGGGACTCCGCAGTATTTT.

The chain couples TRBV5-1 to TRBJ1-1; D is possibly TRBD1 (5 bases). The germline V gene encodes CDR1 SGHRS and CDR2 YFSETQ. CDR3 size: 13 residues. The ends were cut back, 5 bases at V and 1 base at J, with 9 bases in the middle. CDR3 bases: TGCGCCAGCAGATCTCAGGGGAACACTGAAGCTTTCTTT. Translation: CASRSQGNTEAFF. Using reference TRBV5-1 and TRBJ1-1 for the parts outside the CDR3, the full variable domain is KAGVTQTPRYLIKTRGQQVTLSCSPISGHRSVSWYQQTPGQGLQFLFEYFSETQRNKGNFPGRFSGRQFSNSRSEMNVSTLELGDSALYLCASRSQGNTEAFFGQGTRLTVV.

This clone appeared once. This rearrangement joins TRBV7-9 to TRBJ1-1; D perhaps matches TRBD1 (5 bases). The CDR3 has 14 residues. V lost 5 bases, J lost 1 base, and 11 bases lay in between. The germline CDR1 and CDR2 sequences are SEHNR and FQNEAQ (reference sequence). CDR3 in DNA: TGTGCCAGCAGCCAGGGCAGGACGAACACTGAAGCTTTCTTT. As protein: CASSQGRTNTEAFF.

The gene calls are TRBV7-8 and TRBJ2-7, with TRBD2 matching 8 bases. Losses at the gene ends were 5 bases for V and 3 bases for J; bases not matched to a gene: 9. The germline V gene has CDR1 SGHVS and CDR2 FQNEAQ. This CDR3 spans 15 amino acids. The CDR3 spells CASSRSGSVYYEQYF. CDR3 nucleotides: TGTGCCAGCAGCCGGAGCGGGAGCGTGTACTACGAGCAGTACTTC.

The J gene is TRBJ1-1, the V gene TRBV7-6; 10 bases fit TRBD1. The CDR3 totals 15 residues. The ends lost 4 bases at V and 4 bases at J; junction bases unmatched: 6. CDR1 and CDR2 (germline): SGHVS, FNYEAQ. CDR3 region: CASSSLRTGGTEAFF. As DNA, the CDR3 is TGTGCCAGCAGCTCACTTAGGACAGGGGGCACTGAAGCTTTCTTT.

This clone was seen a single time. The V call is TRBV30, the J call TRBJ1-3; D unresolved. CDR3 length: 13 amino acids. The germline gives CDR1 GTSNPN, CDR2 SVGIG (reference sequence). The V end was cut by 1 base, the J end by 2 bases, with 6 bases between. This CDR3 is CAWSGPTGNTIYF. The CDR3 coding sequence is TGTGCCTGGAGTGGGCCGACTGGAAACACCATATATTTT.